This TCR beta chain was sequenced for a study of shared clonotypes between healthy human individuals. Whole-study results and caveats: Memory subsets had estimated richness that was generally smaller than that of naive subsets. A limitation of the genetic and exposure-history diversity represented arose from few donors.

Germline V CDR1 and CDR2: MGHRA, YSYEKL. Trimming stripped 1 base from V and 0 bases from J, with 3 bases between. CDR3 length equals 13 residues. Here immunoSEQ multiplex PCR was the method, and the copy in TCRdb shows in-frame clones only, minus some. The sample has millions of clones, about 93% seen once. Naivety among CD8 cells was defined by CD45RO negativity and positive CCR7 selection, thereby excluding terminally differentiated effector memory CD45RA+ cells. All the donors were Caucasian adults who lived in Nashville, Tennessee. A few counts support this clone. Its antigen is undetermined. Other DNA sequences in this specimen translate into the identical CDR3.

The gene calls are TRBV4-1 and TRBJ1-1; no clear D gene. Sequenced sample: naive CD8+ T cells from PBMCs. The TCR sequence derives from a man younger than 30 in good health. Some clones in this sample may be carry-over from other donors' samples. Here the CDR3 reads CASSQVLNTEAFF. CDR3 sequence (DNA): TGCGCCAGCAGCCAAGTCTTGAACACTGAAGCTTTCTTT.